The 20 T cell receptor beta chains below all came from one sample that was sequenced in a study of human T cells and chemical hapten exposure. Time point denoted: pre-sensitization, week 0. Treatment indicated: therapeutic diphenylcyclopropenone sensitization with weekly scalp DPC. MiXCR, run by TCRdb on the RACE reads, gives a single entry per CDR3 protein. The sample records under 100,000 distinct CDR3 sequences, 8.5% to 9% being singletons. The specimen was whole blood, collected in connection with sensitization to the hapten diphenylcyclopropenone (DPC). The receptors derive from a man in his forties with alopecia areata. Some clones in this sample may be carry-over from other donors' samples.

This clonotype was seen a few times. This chain joins TRBV19 and TRBJ1-2, with 12 bases fitting TRBD1. This CDR3 is built from 14 residues. After removal of 8 bases from V and 4 bases from J, the junction contained 5 bases not matched to a gene. CDR1 is LNHDA, CDR2 SQIVND, per germline (reference sequence). The CDR3 sequence is CASSGTGGTYGYTF. CDR3 nucleotides: TGTGCCAGTTCCGGGACAGGGGGCACCTATGGCTACACCTTC. The variable domain in full, with the rest retrieved from reference TRBV19 and TRBJ1-2, is DGGITQSPKYLFRKEGQNVTLSCEQNLNHDAMYWYRQDPGQGLRLIYYSQIVNDFQKGDIAEGYSVSREKKESFPLTVTSAQKNPTAFYLCASSGTGGTYGYTFGSGTRLTVV.

This clonotype was found a few times. The chain uses TRBV20-1 and TRBJ2-7; 7 nucleotides line up with TRBD2. V was clipped by 1 base and J by 7 bases; unmatched bases: 7. CDR3 length equals 13 residues. Germline V gives CDR1 DFQATT, CDR2 SNEGSKA (reference sequence). CDR3 region: CSARGEGLGEQYF. The DNA of the CDR3 is TGCAGTGCTAGAGGGGAGGGCTTGGGGGAGCAGTACTTC.

This clonotype has only a few counts. The gene calls are TRBV5-1 and TRBJ2-7; 10 positions agree with TRBD2. The germline V gene has CDR1 SGHRS and CDR2 YFSETQ. With 3 bases clipped from V and 7 bases from J, the junction kept 10 bases outside the gene matches. The CDR3 totals 15 residues. The CDR3 sequence is CASSSMSGRAGEQYF. The DNA for the CDR3 is TGCGCCAGCAGCTCAATGAGCGGGAGGGCCGGGGAGCAGTACTTC.

Only a few counts were recorded for this clonotype. The chain has TRBV28 and TRBJ1-6, with TRBD1 matching over 8 bases. Germline CDR1 MDHEN, CDR2 SYDVKM. The CDR3 is 17 residues long. The V and J ends lost 7 bases and 0 bases, in that order; junction bases with no gene match: 8. CDR3 amino acids: CASTGGQESSYNSPLHF. The CDR3 region has the DNA TGTGCCAGCACTGGGGGACAGGAAAGCTCCTATAATTCACCCCTCCACTTT. Drawing the rest from reference TRBV28 and TRBJ1-6, the complete variable domain is DVKVTQSSRYLVKRTGEKVFLECVQDMDHENMFWYRQDPGLGLRLIYFSYDVKMKEKGDIPEGYSVSREKKERFSLILESASTNQTSMYLCASTGGQESSYNSPLHFGNGTRLTVT.

This clonotype has only one observation. V usage is TRBV15 and J usage is TRBJ2-3, with a possible D match to TRBD2 (6 bases). The germline V gene encodes CDR1 LNHNV and CDR2 YYDKDF (reference sequence). The CDR3 sequence is 16 residues long. The CDR3 reads CVTSRRATSNTDTQYF. CDR3 bases: TGTGTCACGTCTAGGAGGGCCACCTCTAACACAGATACGCAGTATTTT.

The CDR3 DNA is TGTACCATCAGTGAGGGGACTAGCGGGGGGCAGTACGTC. Its protein product is CTISEGTSGGQYV. The chain combines TRBV10-3 with TRBJ2-7, with 14 bases matching TRBD2. This CDR3 region has 13 residues. Germline values: CDR1 ENHRY, CDR2 SYGVKD.

J is TRBJ1-4 and V is TRBV24-1, with 8 bases aligning to TRBD1. The CDR3 runs 15 residues. Germline V lookup: CDR1 KGHDR, CDR2 SFDVKD. The V gene end was trimmed by 7 bases and the J gene end by 5 bases; junction bases not matched to a gene: 8. The CDR3 reads CATSRTGGLNEKLFF. CDR3 in DNA: TGTGCCACCAGCCGTACAGGGGGACTCAATGAAAAACTGTTTTTT.

This clonotype was seen repeatedly, ten times or more. V is TRBV7-2 and J is TRBJ1-6, with D hard to call. The V end was cut by 3 bases, the J end by 7 bases, with 16 bases between. Germline V gives CDR1 SGHTA, CDR2 FQGNSA. This CDR3 comprises 16 residues. The CDR3 DNA follows: TGTGCCAGCAGCTTTAGCCGGGTCGGAGGCAATTCACCCCTCCACTTT. Encoded protein: CASSFSRVGGNSPLHF.

This clonotype was counted many times. The chain has TRBV16 and TRBJ2-3; 9 bases align to TRBD1. Germline V lookup: CDR1 KGHSY, CDR2 FQNENV. With 2 bases clipped from V and 4 bases from J, the junction kept 10 bases outside the gene matches. CDR3 length equals 17 residues. CDR3 loop: CASSQLLQGAISDTQYF. DNA of the CDR3: TGTGCCAGCAGCCAACTTCTACAGGGGGCGATTTCAGATACGCAGTATTTT.

CDR3 amino acids: CASSPGRSSYNSPLHF. CDR3 DNA sequence: TGCGCCAGCAGCCCTGGAAGGAGCTCCTATAATTCACCCCTCCACTTT. The chain employs TRBV4-3 and TRBJ1-6; D is undetermined. This CDR3 is built from 16 residues. The germline V gene encodes CDR1 LGHNA and CDR2 YSLEER. The germline V and J ends were trimmed by 4 bases and 0 bases, with 10 bases remaining between them.

This clonotype has just a few counts. The chain carries TRBV6-5 and TRBJ2-1; 14 bases align to TRBD2. This CDR3 is 15 amino acids long. V shed 5 bases, J shed 7 bases, and the junction held 4 bases outside the gene matches. Germline lookup yields CDR1 MNHEY and CDR2 SVGAGI. The CDR3 coding sequence is TGTGCCAGCAGTGACGGGACTAGCGGGAGAAATGAGCAGTTCTTC. Protein product: CASSDGTSGRNEQFF.

Here the CDR3 DNA reads TGTGCCAGCAGCTATATAGGGACTAGCGGGAGTAATGAGCAGTTCTTC. Translation gives CASSYIGTSGSNEQFF. The gene calls are TRBV7-6 and TRBJ2-1, with TRBD2 identical over 14 bases. CDR1 SGHVS and CDR2 FNYEAQ come from the germline V gene. This CDR3 has 16 amino acids. J was trimmed by 7 bases and V by 4 bases; bases with no gene match: 6.

The V and J genes are TRBV28 and TRBJ2-7, with TRBD2 identical over 8 bases. V lost 10 bases and J lost 5; bases outside the gene matches: 10. The CDR3 spans 13 residues. Germline values: CDR1 MDHEN, CDR2 SYDVKM. The CDR3 reads CATVGRVGNEQYF. CDR3 in DNA: TGTGCCACCGTCGGGAGGGTTGGGAACGAGCAGTACTTC. The full variable domain, completed using reference TRBV28 and TRBJ2-7, is DVKVTQSSRYLVKRTGEKVFLECVQDMDHENMFWYRQDPGLGLRLIYFSYDVKMKEKGDIPEGYSVSREKKERFSLILESASTNQTSMYLCATVGRVGNEQYFGPGTRLTVT.

The V call is TRBV10-3, the J call TRBJ2-3; TRBD2 is a possible D gene (5 bases). Trimming cost V 5 bases and J 1 base, with 13 bases left between them. The CDR3 contains 15 residues. Germline CDR1 and CDR2: ENHRY and SYGVKD. CDR3 region: CAISPRSGRTDTQYF. The CDR3 bases are TGTGCCATCAGTCCCCGCAGCGGACGCACAGATACGCAGTATTTT.

The V gene is TRBV10-3, the J gene TRBJ1-2; D ambiguous. The V and J ends lost 0 bases and 8 bases respectively, with 13 bases between them. CDR3 length: 14 amino acids. The V gene's germline CDR1 is ENHRY and CDR2 SYGVKD. Here the CDR3 DNA reads TGTGCCATCAGTGAGTCAGCAAGCAGAAAGGGCTACACCTTC. Its protein product is CAISESASRKGYTF.

There are a few counts of this clonotype. The chain is built from TRBV15 and TRBJ2-1; 8 positions match TRBD1. In germline, CDR1 is LNHNV, CDR2 YYDKDF (reference sequence). CDR3 length: 16 amino acids. V lost 5 bases and J lost 3; bases outside the gene matches: 9. CDR3 in DNA: TGTGCCACCAGCCCCCGGGCAGGGGGCTTCTACAATGAGCAGTTCTTC. Residues: CATSPRAGGFYNEQFF.

This clonotype was seen more than once but under ten times. The CDR3 loop is CASSLVQGRNNEQFF. The CDR3 bases are TGCGCCAGCAGCTTGGTACAGGGTCGGAACAATGAGCAGTTCTTC. V gene TRBV5-1 combines with J gene TRBJ2-1; possibly TRBD1 for D (6 bases). The V and J ends lost 0 bases and 5 bases respectively, with 12 bases between them. Germline-derived CDR1 and CDR2 are SGHRS and YFSETQ. This CDR3 region has 15 residues. The variable domain in full, completed from reference TRBV5-1 and TRBJ2-1, reads KAGVTQTPRYLIKTRGQQVTLSCSPISGHRSVSWYQQTPGQGLQFLFEYFSETQRNKGNFPGRFSGRQFSNSRSEMNVSTLELGDSALYLCASSLVQGRNNEQFFGPGTRLTVL.

This clonotype was seen a few times. The CDR3 nucleotides are TGTGCCAGCAGCTTAGGGACTCCAACCCAAGAGACCCAGTACTTC. Its protein product is CASSLGTPTQETQYF. J is TRBJ2-5 and V is TRBV7-3; the D gene is possibly TRBD2 (6 bases). Germline V gives CDR1 SGHTA, CDR2 FQGTGA. V gave up 2 bases and J gave up 1 base, with 11 bases separating them. CDR3 length: 15 amino acids.

In the case of this clonotype: This could be a read error, since a much larger clone is one nucleotide away. The V call is TRBV5-5, the J call TRBJ2-1, with TRBD2 identical over 9 bases. Germline CDR1 is SGHKS and CDR2 is YYEKEE (reference sequence). The CDR3 totals 12 residues. DNA for the CDR3: TGTGCCAGGAGCTGGCTAGCGGGAGAGCAGTTCTTC. Its protein product is CARSWLAGEQFF.

The table lists this clonotype with a few counts. The V gene is TRBV7-3, the J gene TRBJ2-6, with D tentatively TRBD1 (6 bases). Trimming took 5 bases from V and 0 from J, leaving 14 bases between them. The length of the CDR3 is 17 residues. Germline assignment: CDR1 SGHTA and CDR2 FQGTGA. In nucleotides, the CDR3 is TGTGCCAGCAGCGCCTACGGGGACACCTCTGGGGCCAACGTCCTGACTTTC. Protein: CASSAYGDTSGANVLTF.